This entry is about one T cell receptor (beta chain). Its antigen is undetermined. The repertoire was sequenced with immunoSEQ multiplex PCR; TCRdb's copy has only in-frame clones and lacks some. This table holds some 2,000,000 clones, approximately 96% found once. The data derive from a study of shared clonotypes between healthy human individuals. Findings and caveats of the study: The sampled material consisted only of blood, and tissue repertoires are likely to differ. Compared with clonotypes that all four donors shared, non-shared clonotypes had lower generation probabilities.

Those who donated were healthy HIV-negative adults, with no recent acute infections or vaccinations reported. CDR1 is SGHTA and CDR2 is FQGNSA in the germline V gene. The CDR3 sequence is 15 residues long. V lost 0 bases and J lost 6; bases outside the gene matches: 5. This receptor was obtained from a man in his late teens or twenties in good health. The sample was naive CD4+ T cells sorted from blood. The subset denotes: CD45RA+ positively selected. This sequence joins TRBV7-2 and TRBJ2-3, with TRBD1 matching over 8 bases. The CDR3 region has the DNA TGTGCCAGCAGCTTAGCGACAGGGGTAGCCGATACGCAGTATTTT. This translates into CASSLATGVADTQYF.